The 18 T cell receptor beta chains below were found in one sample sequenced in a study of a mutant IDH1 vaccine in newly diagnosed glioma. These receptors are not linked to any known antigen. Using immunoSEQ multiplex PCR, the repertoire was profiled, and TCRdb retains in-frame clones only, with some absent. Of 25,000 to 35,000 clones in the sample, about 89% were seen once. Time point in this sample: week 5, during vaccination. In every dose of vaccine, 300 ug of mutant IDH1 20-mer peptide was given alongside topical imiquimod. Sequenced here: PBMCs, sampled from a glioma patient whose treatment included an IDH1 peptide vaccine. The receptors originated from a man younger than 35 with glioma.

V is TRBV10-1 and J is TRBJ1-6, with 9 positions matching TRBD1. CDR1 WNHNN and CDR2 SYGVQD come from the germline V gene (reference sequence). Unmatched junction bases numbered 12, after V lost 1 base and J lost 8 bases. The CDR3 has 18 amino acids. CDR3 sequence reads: CASSELEVGQGTYSPLHF. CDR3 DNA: TGCGCCAGCAGTGAGTTGGAAGTAGGACAGGGGACTTATTCACCCCTCCACTTT.

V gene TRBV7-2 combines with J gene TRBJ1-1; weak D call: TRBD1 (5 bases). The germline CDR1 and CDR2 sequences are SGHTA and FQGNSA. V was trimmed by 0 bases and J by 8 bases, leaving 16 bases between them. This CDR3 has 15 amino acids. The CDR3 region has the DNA TGTGCCAGCAGCTTAGCCCCCCACAGGACGCAGGAAGCTTTCTTT. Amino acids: CASSLAPHRTQEAFF.

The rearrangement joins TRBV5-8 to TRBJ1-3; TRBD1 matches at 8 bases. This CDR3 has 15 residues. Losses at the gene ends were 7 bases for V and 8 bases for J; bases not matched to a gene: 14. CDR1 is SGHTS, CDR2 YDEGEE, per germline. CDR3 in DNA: TGTGCCAGCGCGAGGACCAGGGGGCGTGGGGACACCATATATTTT. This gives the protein CASARTRGRGDTIYF.

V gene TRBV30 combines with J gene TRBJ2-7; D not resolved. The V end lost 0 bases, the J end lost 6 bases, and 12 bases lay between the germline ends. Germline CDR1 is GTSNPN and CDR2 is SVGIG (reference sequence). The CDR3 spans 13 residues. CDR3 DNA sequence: TGTGCCTGGAGTGTTAGCAGGAAATCCGAGCAGTACTTC. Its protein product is CAWSVSRKSEQYF.

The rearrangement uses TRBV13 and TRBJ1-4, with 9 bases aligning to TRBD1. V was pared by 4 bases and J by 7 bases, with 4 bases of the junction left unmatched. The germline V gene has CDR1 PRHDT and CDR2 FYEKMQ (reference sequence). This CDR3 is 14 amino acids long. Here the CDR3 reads CASSSTGGGEKLFF. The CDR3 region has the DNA TGTGCCAGCAGCTCAACAGGGGGCGGTGAAAAACTGTTTTTT.

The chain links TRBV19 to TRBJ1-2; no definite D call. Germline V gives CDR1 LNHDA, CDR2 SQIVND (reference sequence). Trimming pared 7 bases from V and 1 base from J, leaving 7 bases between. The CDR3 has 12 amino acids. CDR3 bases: TGTGCCAGTATTGGACTTAACTATGGCTACACCTTC. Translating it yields CASIGLNYGYTF.

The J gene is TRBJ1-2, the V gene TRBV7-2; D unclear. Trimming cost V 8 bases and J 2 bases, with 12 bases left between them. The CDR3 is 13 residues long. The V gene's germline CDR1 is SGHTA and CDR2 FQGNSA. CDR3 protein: CASRAPQNYGYTF. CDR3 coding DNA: TGTGCCAGCCGCGCACCCCAGAACTATGGCTACACCTTC.

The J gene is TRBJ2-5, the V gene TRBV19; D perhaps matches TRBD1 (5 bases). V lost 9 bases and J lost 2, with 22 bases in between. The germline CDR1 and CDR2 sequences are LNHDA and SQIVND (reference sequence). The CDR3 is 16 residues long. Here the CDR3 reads CASRNGGAGWQETQYF. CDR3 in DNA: TGTGCCAGCAGAAATGGTGGGGCAGGGTGGCAAGAGACCCAGTACTTC.

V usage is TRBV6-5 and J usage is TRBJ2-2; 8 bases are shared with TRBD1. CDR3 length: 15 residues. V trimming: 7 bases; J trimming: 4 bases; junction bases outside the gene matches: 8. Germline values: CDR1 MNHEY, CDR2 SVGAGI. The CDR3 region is CASTPDRGSTGELFF. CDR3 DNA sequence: TGTGCCAGCACCCCCGACAGGGGCAGCACCGGGGAGCTGTTTTTT.

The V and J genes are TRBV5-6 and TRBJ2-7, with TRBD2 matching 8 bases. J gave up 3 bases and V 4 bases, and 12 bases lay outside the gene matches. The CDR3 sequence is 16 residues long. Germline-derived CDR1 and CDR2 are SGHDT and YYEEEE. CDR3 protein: CASSPPQKRGYYEQYF. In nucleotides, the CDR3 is TGTGCCAGCAGCCCTCCCCAGAAGCGGGGGTACTACGAGCAGTACTTC.

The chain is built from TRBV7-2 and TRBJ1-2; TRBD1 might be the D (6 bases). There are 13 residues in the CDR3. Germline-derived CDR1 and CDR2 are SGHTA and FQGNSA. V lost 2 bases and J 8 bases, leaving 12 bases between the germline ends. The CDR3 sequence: CASSLQGMGGYTF. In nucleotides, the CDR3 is TGTGCCAGCAGCTTACAGGGGATGGGGGGCTACACCTTC.

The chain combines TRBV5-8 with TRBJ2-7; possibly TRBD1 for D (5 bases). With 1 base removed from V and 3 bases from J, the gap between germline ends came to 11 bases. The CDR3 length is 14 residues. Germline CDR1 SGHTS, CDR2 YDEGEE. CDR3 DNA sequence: TGTGCCAGCAGCTTGTCAGGGATAGTCTACGAGCAGTACTTC. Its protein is CASSLSGIVYEQYF.

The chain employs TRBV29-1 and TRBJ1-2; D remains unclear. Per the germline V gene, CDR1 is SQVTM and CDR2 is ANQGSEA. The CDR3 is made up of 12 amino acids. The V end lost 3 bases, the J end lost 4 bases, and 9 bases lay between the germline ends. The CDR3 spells CSVDKVGYGYTF. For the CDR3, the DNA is TGCAGCGTTGACAAGGTTGGCTATGGCTACACCTTC.

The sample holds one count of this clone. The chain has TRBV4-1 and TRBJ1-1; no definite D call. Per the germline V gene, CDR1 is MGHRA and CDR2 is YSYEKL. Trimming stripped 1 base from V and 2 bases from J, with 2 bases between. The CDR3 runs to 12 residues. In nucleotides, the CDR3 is TGCGCCAGCAGCCAAGGAAACACTGAAGCTTTCTTT. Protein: CASSQGNTEAFF.

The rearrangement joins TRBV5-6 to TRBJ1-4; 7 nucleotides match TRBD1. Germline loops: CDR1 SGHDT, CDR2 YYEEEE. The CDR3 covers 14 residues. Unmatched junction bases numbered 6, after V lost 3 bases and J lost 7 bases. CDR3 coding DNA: TGTGCCAGCAGCTCATCGACAGGGAGTGAAAAACTGTTTTTT. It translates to CASSSSTGSEKLFF.

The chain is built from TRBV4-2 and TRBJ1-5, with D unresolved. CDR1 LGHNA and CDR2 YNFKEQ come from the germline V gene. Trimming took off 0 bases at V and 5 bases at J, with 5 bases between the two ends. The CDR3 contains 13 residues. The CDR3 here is CASSQEPDQPQHF. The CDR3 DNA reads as TGTGCCAGCAGCCAAGAACCCGATCAGCCCCAGCATTTT.

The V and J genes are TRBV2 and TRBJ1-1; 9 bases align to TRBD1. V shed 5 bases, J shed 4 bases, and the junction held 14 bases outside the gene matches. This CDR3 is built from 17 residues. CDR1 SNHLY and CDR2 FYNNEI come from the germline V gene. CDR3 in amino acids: CASSRSRTGTGPTEAFF. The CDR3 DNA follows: TGTGCCAGCAGTCGGAGCCGGACCGGGACAGGGCCCACTGAAGCTTTCTTT.

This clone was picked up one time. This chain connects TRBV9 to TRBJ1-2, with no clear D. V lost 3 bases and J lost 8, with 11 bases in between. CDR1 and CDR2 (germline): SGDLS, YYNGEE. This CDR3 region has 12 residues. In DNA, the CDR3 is TGTGCCAGCAGCGGGGCCTCCTTAGGCTACACCTTC. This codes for CASSGASLGYTF.